This TCR beta chain derives from a study of cytomegalovirus exposure and HLA in healthy donors (dated by TCRdb to 2017 to 2019). Turning to the overall study: An earlier analysis of several hundred of the donors reported about 300 Gb of sequence data and approximately 120 million unique TCR beta sequences obtained from roughly 170 million T cells. A later genetic analysis took genome-wide SNP genotypes for about 65% of the 666 donors and used that subset as a discovery cohort. The later analysis used no new phenotypic data to find candidate immune exposures, relying instead on TCR beta sequences and their occurrence across donors. Typing coverage varied by locus: roughly 620-630 donors for A, B, C, DRB1 and DQB1; approximately 500 for DQA1; approximately 610 for DPA1; some 470 for DPB1. Because of strong linkage in the cohort, roughly five DR-DQ haplotypes were treated as single units for association and clustering. The T cell repertoires of 550 to 850 subjects were profiled by immunosequencing and related to cytomegalovirus serostatus. Among some 410 genotyped donors of the cohort, an average of approximately 220,000 unique TCR beta nucleotide sequences was sequenced per donor, of which about 20% were non-productive. To predict cytomegalovirus infection status, the study combined high-throughput TCR immunosequencing, statistical association of individual TCRs with disease status, and machine learning. Alongside the repertoire data, information on donor age, sex, ethnicity and CMV serostatus was compiled. Every repertoire in the discovery cohort had been generated on one and the same sequencing platform. Besides the first cohort of 666 subjects, a separate validation cohort made up of 95 to 150 different subjects was used. Of the roughly 400 genotyped donors, approximately 81% were placed in the genetic ancestry cluster associated with self-reported Caucasian donors. Both class I and class II loci were covered by HLA typing, at four-digit resolution. In a later analysis, previously published TCR beta repertoires from 666 donors were re-analyzed and high-resolution HLA genotyping was added so that TCR occurrence patterns could be studied. Approximately 310 gigabases of sequencing data and around 87 million unique TCR sequences were included in an early release covering about 600 HLA-typed donors. The aim of the study was to test whether cataloging public T cell receptors could identify signatures of past pathogen exposure. An earlier analysis of around 580 of the donors used high-throughput TCR beta sequencing to judge whether each TCR beta V gene segment behaved as functional or pseudogenic.

The cohort was made up of approximately 700 healthy bone marrow donors. At the time of sampling, every cohort member was nominally healthy, though immune exposures that went unrecorded were likely present. The donor tested CMV seropositive and was one of the 289 seropositive cohort members. A peripheral blood sample was collected from each donor, and TCR beta sequencing was performed on peripheral blood mononuclear cells. The Qiagen DNeasy Blood Extraction Kit was used to extract genomic DNA from the blood cell samples. The full study reports these points: A few of the identified cytomegalovirus-associated TCR beta chains were confirmed in vitro to be specific for cytomegalovirus antigens. Correlated functional status among segregating V segments might reflect linkage disequilibrium, but an unknown experimental factor could not be ruled out. A later analysis associated about 17,000 TCR beta sequences with specific HLA alleles at a false discovery rate of 0.05. Most TCR sequences were observed very rarely across donors, whereas some public TCRs were present in many individuals. The presence/absence analyses assumed that sequencing depth was roughly uniform across donors, and that assumption may not be true. In the study, approximately 150 TCR beta chains were listed as associated with cytomegalovirus. In an earlier analysis of fewer than 700 of the donors, most TCR beta V segments appeared in productive rearrangements about 87% or about 30% of the time, broadly matching IMGT annotations. The sequencing pipeline was judged likely to have produced a cluster of highly shared sequence variants as a technical artifact. A further reported finding was that TCR beta sequences accurately predicted the HLA-A and HLA-B alleles for most subjects in the first cohort. Most CMV-associated TCR beta chains appeared to be HLA-restricted in a later analysis, and the HLA associations seemed to be driven largely by CMV exposure. The classifier was reported to diagnose cytomegalovirus status with high specificity and sensitivity in both the original cohort and the validation cohort. Some IMGT-functional V segments, including TRBV6-2 and TRBV6-3, could not be told apart with the 87-base-pair reads, so those segments were excluded. Because some donors lacked HLA typing at each locus, the association tests relied only on the typed subset. The cohort was sequenced for TCR beta chains only, and without alpha or paired-chain data the features that could be detected were limited. Compared with the roughly 720-donor mean, donors in an Asian-associated ancestry cluster had fewer N-insertions in productive TCRs, according to a later genetic analysis. V-gene and J-gene trimming of TCR beta chains was associated with a missense DCLRE1C variant in a later genetic analysis, and the association was replicated in an independent cohort. A later analysis found that HLA-associated TCR beta chains were more clonally expanded and had lower generation probabilities than equally common non-associated chains. In a later analysis, TCR association rates were found to vary across HLA loci, with the most associated TCRs seen for DRB1 alleles and the fewest for HLA-C alleles. In a later analysis, several top co-occurrence clusters were reported to appear linked to parvovirus B19, influenza, CMV and Epstein-Barr virus. Immune exposure information for the cohort was limited to CMV serostatus. It was suggested by the authors that the approach could potentially be generalized to other disease states and immunological phenotypes. Strong co-occurrence of HLA alleles, especially DR and DQ, made assigning TCR associations to individual alleles difficult. The earlier analysis of approximately 560 of the donors excluded roughly 17 rarely observed V segments, including chromosome 9 orphons, because counts were too low.

This clone has a handful of counts. The antigen this receptor binds is unknown. Per-nucleotide qualities are absent, and no much larger clonotype sits a single base away. Library prep was done by the immunoSEQ multiplex PCR assay. For the multiplex PCR, a mixture combining 60 forward primers for TCR Vbeta segments and 13 reverse primers for TCR Jbeta segments was used. A multiplex PCR assay on genomic DNA amplified the CDR3 region of rearranged TCR beta genes. The amplified TCR beta libraries were sequenced on the Illumina HiSeq System as 87-base-pair reads. Per the source publication's procedure: A later analysis tallied around 87 million unique TCR beta chains across the 666 repertoires, and some 10 million of those chains were shared by two or more donors. To remove PCR and sequencing errors, raw reads were error-corrected and collapsed into unique sequences using a nearest-neighbor algorithm that merged closely related sequences. V, D and J gene segments were assigned by aligning CDR3 sequences to IMGT reference sequences. For a sequence to be retained, a match of at least six nucleotides was required to both a V gene segment and a J gene segment. Rearrangements were called productive when the CDR3 lacked stop codons and stayed in frame with V and J; all others were non-productive. CDR3 was defined by IMGT convention, running from the second conserved V-encoded cysteine to the conserved J-encoded phenylalanine. In an earlier analysis of 587 of the donors, sequences lacking an unambiguous match to a single V gene segment were excluded. An earlier analysis of several hundred of the donors called V segments functional above 56.7% productive rearrangements and segregating when the between-donor standard deviation exceeded 5%. To diagnose cytomegalovirus status from the catalog of TCR beta chain sequences, a statistical classification framework was built. In a later analysis, V and J genes were assigned by comparing TCR nucleotide sequences against IMGT/GENE-DB human TR gene sequences. Using the TCRdist pipeline, a later analysis assigned CDR3 sequences along with most-parsimonious VDJ recombination scenarios. A later analysis defined each TCR beta chain by its CDR3 amino acid sequence plus V-gene family, and excluded reads lacking a unique V-gene family. A later analysis removed 592 highly shared, low-generation-probability nucleotide sequences to deal with suspected cross-contamination and a sequencing artifact. A later analysis calculated a clonal expansion index for each public chain from normalized within-repertoire ranks of inferred template counts. In a later analysis, generation probabilities were computed with a VDJ recombination model fitted to out-of-frame rearrangements, and the resulting probabilities were checked against IGoR. In a later analysis, hypergeometric tests were used to score TCR-TCR, TCR-HLA and TCR-CMV co-occurrence, with a repertoire-size bias correction applied to TCR pairs. False discovery rates were estimated in a later analysis by permuting HLA or CMV assignments 20 times. In a later analysis, co-occurring TCRs were grouped using DBSCAN, with TCRdist sequence similarity added in when clustering inside HLA-allele-positive subsets. Repertoires with fewer than 30,000 or more than 120,000 public chains were left out of co-occurrence clustering, as were roughly five repertoires with anomalous nucleotide sharing. In TCRdb, the immuneACCESS table is reduced to in-frame sequences with V and J assigned. These tables do not hold every clone; where another copy was compared, an unresolved V gene accounts for under half, and the others remain unexplained. V, J and clone size were drawn from that table, and D and trimming were deduced from the DNA. This sample comprises more than 100,000 clones, less than 65% of them detected only once. The ten most abundant clones make up about 9.1% of the sample.

The CDR3 goes from the cysteine to the phenylalanine over 13 residues. Here the CDR3 DNA is all that survives: 39 bases in frame from base 1. After removal of 6 bases from V and 4 bases from J, the junction retains 2 bases not matched to a gene. CDR1 and CDR2, looked up from the germline V gene, are SNHLY and FYNNEI. The source material was PBMCs. The TCR was taken from a man aged 40-55 years in good health and CMV-seropositive. Here the chain combines TRBV2 and TRBJ2-5, with 10 bases aligning to TRBD2. The CDR3 amino acid sequence is: CASRVAGGETQYF. The nucleotides are TGTGCCAGCAGAGTAGCGGGAGGAGAGACCCAGTACTTC.